These 21 T cell receptor beta chains came from one sample sequenced in a study of blood T cell repertoires in COVID-19. Produced via immunoSEQ multiplex PCR; TCRdb's table is partial and in-frame only. The sample carries about 250,000 clones, 85% to 90% recorded once. Sequencing used peripheral blood. The origin of the receptors is a woman aged 40 to 50 who had recovered from COVID-19.

The chain uses TRBV24-1 and TRBJ2-1; TRBD2 agrees at 14 bases. V lost 9 bases, J lost 5 bases, and 2 bases stayed unmatched. The CDR3 contains 14 residues. Germline V gene lookup returns CDR1 KGHDR and CDR2 SFDVKD. This chain's CDR3 is CATGTSGSNNEQFF. DNA of the CDR3: TGTGCCACCGGGACTAGCGGGAGTAACAATGAGCAGTTCTTC.

J is TRBJ2-1 and V is TRBV30, with D unclear. The CDR3 has 14 amino acids. Between the trimmed V and J ends, which lost 0 bases and 2 bases, there was a span of 8 bases. Germline CDR1 GTSNPN, CDR2 SVGIG (reference sequence). CDR3: CAWSVKPAYNEQFF. CDR3 nucleotide sequence: TGTGCCTGGAGTGTAAAACCGGCCTACAATGAGCAGTTCTTC.

In DNA form, the CDR3 reads TGTGCCACCAGCTTTCGGGACAGGATTCGGCGGGGCACAGATACGCAGTATTTT. Protein product: CATSFRDRIRRGTDTQYF. The V call is TRBV15, the J call TRBJ2-3; 8 positions agree with TRBD1. Germline-derived CDR1 and CDR2 are LNHNV and YYDKDF (reference sequence). This CDR3 spans 18 amino acids. The trim removed 5 bases at V and 1 base at J, leaving 14 bases unmatched.

This chain connects TRBV5-4 to TRBJ1-6, with a possible D match to TRBD1 (5 bases). CDR1 and CDR2 (germline): SGHNT, YYREEE (reference sequence). Trimming removed 5 bases at V and 4 bases at J, with 13 bases between. This CDR3 region has 15 residues. In nucleotides, the CDR3 is TGTGCCAGCAGGCCAGACAGCCTTTATAATTCACCCCTCCACTTT. Translated: CASRPDSLYNSPLHF.

The chain is built from TRBV7-8 and TRBJ1-6; 8 bases fit TRBD1. Unmatched junction bases numbered 8, after V lost 6 bases and J lost 7 bases. The germline V gene has CDR1 SGHVS and CDR2 FQNEAQ. The CDR3 contains 15 residues. Here the CDR3 reads CASSRQGARNSPLHF. CDR3 DNA sequence: TGTGCCAGCAGTCGGCAGGGGGCGAGGAATTCACCCCTCCACTTT.

This chain links TRBV19 with TRBJ2-1; 8 nucleotides line up with TRBD2. CDR3 length: 14 amino acids. The germline V gene has CDR1 LNHDA and CDR2 SQIVND (reference sequence). J was trimmed by 4 bases and V by 8 bases; bases with no gene match: 7. The CDR3 here is CASSRLAIYNEQFF. The DNA for the CDR3 is TGTGCCAGTTCAAGACTAGCGATATACAATGAGCAGTTCTTC.

The J gene is TRBJ2-5, the V gene TRBV27; 9 bases agree with TRBD2. The J segment lost 1 base and the V segment lost 5 bases, leaving 2 bases of the junction unmatched. This CDR3 is 14 amino acids long. CDR1 and CDR2 (germline): MNHEY, SMNVEV (reference sequence). The DNA for the CDR3 is TGTGCCAGCAGTAGTAGCGGGAGCCAAGAGACCCAGTACTTC. This encodes CASSSSGSQETQYF.

The CDR3 loop is CASSSDTGTGPWTDTQYF. As DNA, the CDR3 is TGTGCCAGCAGCTCCGACACCGGGACAGGGCCATGGACAGATACGCAGTATTTT. V and J are TRBV11-3 and TRBJ2-3; 9 nucleotides agree with TRBD1. Germline lookup yields CDR1 SGHNT and CDR2 YENEEA. The CDR3 is 18 amino acids. V was clipped by 4 bases and J by 3 bases; unmatched bases: 14.

The CDR3 reads CASSSLAGVVTDTQYF. Written as DNA, the CDR3 is TGTGCCAGCAGTTCGTTAGCGGGGGTGGTTACAGATACGCAGTATTTT. The V gene is TRBV27, the J gene TRBJ2-3, with 9 bases fitting TRBD2. This CDR3 comprises 16 residues. Looked up from germline, CDR1 is MNHEY and CDR2 is SMNVEV (reference sequence). With V trimmed by 4 bases and J by 3 bases, 8 bases remained unmatched.

CDR3 in amino acids: CSVVDYTGELFF. CDR3 DNA: TGCAGCGTCGTAGACTACACCGGGGAGCTGTTTTTT. V and J are TRBV29-1 and TRBJ2-2; D uncertain. Germline values: CDR1 SQVTM, CDR2 ANQGSEA. There are 12 residues in the CDR3. V gave up 6 bases and J gave up 3 bases, with 8 bases separating them.

This chain connects TRBV11-2 to TRBJ1-5, with D unresolved. This CDR3 spans 12 amino acids. Germline lookup yields CDR1 SGHAT and CDR2 FQNNGV. V was clipped by 0 bases and J by 6 bases, with 3 bases between them. The chain's CDR3 is CASSLDGQPQHF. The CDR3 DNA is TGTGCCAGCAGCTTAGACGGTCAGCCCCAGCATTTT.

V gene TRBV9 combines with J gene TRBJ1-2; the D gene is possibly TRBD1 (6 bases). The ends were cut back, 4 bases at V and 3 bases at J, with 16 bases in the middle. CDR3 length equals 15 residues. Germline-derived CDR1 and CDR2 are SGDLS and YYNGEE. CDR3 sequence: CASSHDRLDDYGYTF. DNA for the CDR3: TGTGCCAGCAGCCACGACAGGTTAGACGACTATGGCTACACCTTC.

The chain links TRBV2 to TRBJ2-7, with 13 bases that match TRBD2. V lost 8 bases to trimming and J lost 2 bases; unmatched junction nucleotides: 3. Per the germline V gene, CDR1 is SNHLY and CDR2 is FYNNEI. This CDR3 has 14 amino acids. Written as DNA, the CDR3 is TGTGCCAGCGGGGGGACTAGCGGGGCCTACGAGCAGTACTTC. Its translation is CASGGTSGAYEQYF.

This chain connects TRBV3-1 (or the pseudogene TRBV3-2) to TRBJ2-2, with 9 nucleotides matching TRBD1. The CDR3 loop spans 17 amino acids. Trimming cost V 0 bases and J 6 bases; bases outside gene matches: 8. CDR1 and CDR2 from the germline V gene are LGHDT and YNNKEL (reference sequence). The CDR3 sequence: CASSQELRDREAGELFF. Written as DNA, the CDR3 is TGTGCCAGCAGCCAAGAGTTAAGGGACAGGGAGGCCGGGGAGCTGTTTTTT.

The chain recombines TRBV2 with TRBJ2-1, with 10 bases fitting TRBD2. The CDR3 extends over 15 amino acids. Germline trimming cut 2 bases from V and 4 bases from J; bases unmatched to any gene: 2. The germline V gene encodes CDR1 SNHLY and CDR2 FYNNEI. The CDR3 DNA sequence: TGTGCCAGCAGTGAAAAACTAGCGGGGTACAATGAGCAGTTCTTC. This sequence encodes CASSEKLAGYNEQFF.

The chain employs TRBV11-2 and TRBJ2-7; D is unclear. Germline CDR1 is SGHAT and CDR2 is FQNNGV. CDR3 size: 13 residues. Trimming stripped 2 bases from V and 6 bases from J, with 11 bases between. Here the CDR3 DNA reads TGTGCCAGCAGCTTACGAGTCGAGGCCGAGCAGTACTTC. This codes for CASSLRVEAEQYF.

CDR3 in amino acids: CASGLDTGRNTEAFF. CDR3 DNA sequence: TGTGCTAGTGGTTTGGATACGGGGAGGAACACTGAAGCTTTCTTT. The rearrangement joins TRBV12-5 to TRBJ1-1; D gene unclear. Trimming removed 1 base from V and 1 base from J, with 10 bases in between. This CDR3 region has 15 residues. Germline V CDR1 and CDR2: LGHNT, FRNRAP.

The CDR3 sequence is CASSQLAGGYNEQFF. CDR3 in DNA: TGTGCCAGCAGCCAGCTAGCGGGGGGTTACAATGAGCAGTTCTTC. The chain employs TRBV16 and TRBJ2-1; 11 bases map to TRBD2. J lost 4 bases, V lost 3 bases, and 2 bases had no gene match. Germline V gene lookup returns CDR1 KGHSY and CDR2 FQNENV. The CDR3 runs 15 residues.

V usage is TRBV27 and J usage is TRBJ2-3; 7 bases fit TRBD1. V was clipped by 8 bases and J by 2 bases; unmatched bases: 10. The CDR3 has 15 residues. CDR1 MNHEY and CDR2 SMNVEV come from the germline V gene (reference sequence). CDR3 region: CASGSRGLFTDTQYF. CDR3 in DNA: TGTGCCAGCGGATCCAGGGGGTTATTCACAGATACGCAGTATTTT.

The rearrangement joins TRBV10-3 to TRBJ2-1, with 10 bases that match TRBD2. The J segment lost 6 bases and the V segment lost 7 bases, leaving 6 bases of the junction unmatched. Germline lookup yields CDR1 ENHRY and CDR2 SYGVKD. The CDR3 runs to 14 residues. This chain's CDR3 is CAITGLAEGNEQFF. In DNA, the CDR3 is TGTGCCATCACCGGACTAGCGGAGGGCAATGAGCAGTTCTTC.

The rearrangement uses TRBV25-1 and TRBJ1-1, with unresolved D. The CDR3 is made up of 12 amino acids. Germline V gives CDR1 MGHDK, CDR2 SYGVNS. Trimming took 3 bases from V and 11 from J, leaving 13 bases between them. CDR3 loop: CASSEPGLAAFF. In nucleotides, the CDR3 is TGTGCCAGCAGTGAGCCAGGCCTGGCGGCTTTCTTT.